This TCR beta chain was documented in a study of spatial heterogeneity in lung cancer. MiXCR, applied by TCRdb to the 5' RACE reads, yields one record per CDR3 protein. The sample lists about 120,000 distinct CDR3 sequences; 9.5% to 15% were seen once. This clonotype appeared a single time. The V end lost 2 bases, the J end lost 2 bases, and 20 bases lay between the germline ends. The germline V gene encodes CDR1 SGHAT and CDR2 FQNNGV. This CDR3 region has 18 residues. The time point: blood at routine non-recurrence follow-up after resection. From tumor, nontumor lung or frozen PBMC, whole RNA was taken unsorted for sequencing.

This TCR came from a male donor with early-stage non-small cell lung cancer. The starting material was PBMCs, obtained at follow-up. The chain is built from TRBV11-2 and TRBJ2-3; perhaps D is TRBD1 or TRBD2 (5 bases each). CDR3 amino acids: CASSLRALGGRNTDTQYF. CDR3 sequence (DNA): TGTGCCAGCAGCTTAAGGGCCCTTGGGGGACGGAACACAGATACGCAGTATTTT.